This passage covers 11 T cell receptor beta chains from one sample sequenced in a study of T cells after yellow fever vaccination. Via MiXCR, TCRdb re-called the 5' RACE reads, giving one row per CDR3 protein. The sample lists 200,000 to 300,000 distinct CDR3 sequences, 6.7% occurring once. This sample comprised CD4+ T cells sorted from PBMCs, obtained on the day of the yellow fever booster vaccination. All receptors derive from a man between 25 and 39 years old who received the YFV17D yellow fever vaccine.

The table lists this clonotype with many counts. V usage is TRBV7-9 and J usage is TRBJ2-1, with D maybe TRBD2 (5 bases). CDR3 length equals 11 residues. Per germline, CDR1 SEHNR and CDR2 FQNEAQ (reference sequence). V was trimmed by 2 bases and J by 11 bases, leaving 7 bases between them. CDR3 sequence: CASSLSGKQFF. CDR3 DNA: TGTGCCAGCAGCTTAAGCGGCAAGCAGTTCTTC. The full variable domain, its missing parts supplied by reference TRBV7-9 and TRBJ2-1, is DTGVSQNPRHKITKRGQNVTFRCDPISEHNRLYWYRQTLGQGPEFLTYFQNEAQLEKSRLLSDRFSAERPKGSFSTLEIQRTEQGDSAMYLCASSLSGKQFFGPGTRLTVL.

CDR3 nucleotide sequence: TGCGCCAGCAGCTTAGGTCAGTTTAACTATGGCTACACCTTC. Its protein product is CASSLGQFNYGYTF. This sequence joins TRBV5-1 and TRBJ1-2, with unresolved D. The CDR3 is 14 residues long. V was clipped by 2 bases and J by 1 base, with 9 bases between them. Germline CDR1 is SGHRS and CDR2 is YFSETQ.

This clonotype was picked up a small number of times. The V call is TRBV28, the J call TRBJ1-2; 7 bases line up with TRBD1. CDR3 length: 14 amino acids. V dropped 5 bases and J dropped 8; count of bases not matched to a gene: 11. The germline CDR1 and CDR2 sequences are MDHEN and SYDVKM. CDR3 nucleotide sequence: TGTGCCAGCAGTCCGGGACAGCTCCCCTCGGGCTACACCTTC. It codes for CASSPGQLPSGYTF.

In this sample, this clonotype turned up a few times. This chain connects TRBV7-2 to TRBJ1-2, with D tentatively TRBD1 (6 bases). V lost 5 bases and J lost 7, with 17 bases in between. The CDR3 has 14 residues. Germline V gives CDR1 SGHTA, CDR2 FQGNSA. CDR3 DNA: TGTGCCAGCAGCCCCTATGTGGGGGGCGCTGGCTACACCTTC. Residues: CASSPYVGGAGYTF.

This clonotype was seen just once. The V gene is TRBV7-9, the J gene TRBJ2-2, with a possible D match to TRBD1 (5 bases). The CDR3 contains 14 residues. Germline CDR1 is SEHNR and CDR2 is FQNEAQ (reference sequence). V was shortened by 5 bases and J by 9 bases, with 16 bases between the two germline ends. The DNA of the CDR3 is TGTGCCAGCAGCGAAAGTCAGGGAACCTGGGAGCTGTTTTTT. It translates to CASSESQGTWELFF.

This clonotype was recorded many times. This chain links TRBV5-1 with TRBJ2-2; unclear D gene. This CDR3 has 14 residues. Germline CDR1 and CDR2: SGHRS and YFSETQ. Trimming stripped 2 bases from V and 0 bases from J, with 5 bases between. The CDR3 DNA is TGCGCCAGCAGCTTCGGCCCGAACACCGGGGAGCTGTTTTTT. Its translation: CASSFGPNTGELFF.

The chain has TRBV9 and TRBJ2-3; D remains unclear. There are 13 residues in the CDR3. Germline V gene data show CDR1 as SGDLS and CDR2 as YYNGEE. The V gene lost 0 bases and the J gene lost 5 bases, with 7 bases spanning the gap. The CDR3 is CASSVVVEDTQYF. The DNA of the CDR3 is TGTGCCAGCAGCGTAGTAGTGGAAGATACGCAGTATTTT.

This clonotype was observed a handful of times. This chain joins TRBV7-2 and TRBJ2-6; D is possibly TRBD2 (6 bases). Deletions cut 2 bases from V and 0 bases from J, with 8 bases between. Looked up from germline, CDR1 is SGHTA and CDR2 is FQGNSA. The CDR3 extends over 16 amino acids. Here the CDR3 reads CASSLYGSSGANVLTF. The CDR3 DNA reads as TGTGCCAGCAGCTTATACGGGAGCTCTGGGGCCAACGTCCTGACTTTC.

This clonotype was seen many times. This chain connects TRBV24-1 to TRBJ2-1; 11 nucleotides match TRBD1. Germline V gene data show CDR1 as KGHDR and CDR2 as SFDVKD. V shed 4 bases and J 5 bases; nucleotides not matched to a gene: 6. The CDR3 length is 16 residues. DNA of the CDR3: TGTGCCACCAGTGACCGGACAGGGGGCGTACACAATGAGCAGTTCTTC. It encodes CATSDRTGGVHNEQFF.

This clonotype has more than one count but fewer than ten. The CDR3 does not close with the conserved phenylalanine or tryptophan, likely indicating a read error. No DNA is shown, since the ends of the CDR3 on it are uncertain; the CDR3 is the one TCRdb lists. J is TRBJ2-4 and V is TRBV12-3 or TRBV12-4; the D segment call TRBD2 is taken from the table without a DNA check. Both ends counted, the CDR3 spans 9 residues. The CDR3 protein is CASLRPWAH.

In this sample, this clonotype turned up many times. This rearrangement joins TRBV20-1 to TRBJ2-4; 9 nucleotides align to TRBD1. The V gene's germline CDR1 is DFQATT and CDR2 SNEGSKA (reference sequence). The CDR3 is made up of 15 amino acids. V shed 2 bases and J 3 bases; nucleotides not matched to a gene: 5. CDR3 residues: CSARIPGQGKNIQYF. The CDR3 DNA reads TGCAGTGCTAGAATCCCGGGACAGGGCAAAAACATTCAGTACTTC.